These 3 T cell receptor beta chains came from one sample sequenced in a study of T cells of healthy individuals. TCRdb passed the 5' RACE reads through MiXCR, listing each CDR3 protein once. This table has about 40,000 distinct CDR3 sequences, 4% to 5.5% appearing once. Every receptor here comes from a human donor in good health.

This clonotype has at least ten counts. The rearrangement joins TRBV3-1 to TRBJ2-1; 9 nucleotides agree with TRBD1. This CDR3 has 19 amino acids. Germline V gene lookup returns CDR1 LGHDT and CDR2 YNNKEL (reference sequence). The V and J ends lost 1 base and 3 bases, in that order; junction bases with no gene match: 13. Written as DNA, the CDR3 is TGTGCCAGCAGCCAAGGTACCCTTGCGGTGGACAGGGGCTACAATGAGCAGTTCTTC. It yields the protein CASSQGTLAVDRGYNEQFF.

This clonotype was observed at least ten times. This chain links TRBV4-1 with TRBJ1-2; no firm D call. Trimming took off 4 bases at V and 4 bases at J, with 16 bases between the two ends. The CDR3 totals 15 residues. Germline V CDR1 and CDR2: MGHRA, YSYEKL. The CDR3 nucleotides are TGCGCCAGCAGCCCCTCCAGAATACGGCCCTATGGCTACACCTTC. Amino acids: CASSPSRIRPYGYTF.

At least ten counts were recorded for this clonotype. The chain links TRBV4-2 to TRBJ2-6, with D perhaps TRBD1 (6 bases). V gave up 1 base and J gave up 1 base, with 11 bases separating them. In germline, CDR1 is LGHNA, CDR2 YNFKEQ. The CDR3 runs to 17 residues. The CDR3 nucleotides are TGTGCCAGCAGCCAAGCGGCCACAGGGTCTGGGGCCAACGTCCTGACTTTC. Protein product: CASSQAATGSGANVLTF.